Listed below are T cell receptor beta chains from one sample, sequenced in a study of blood T cell repertoires in COVID-19. TCRdb's copy holds only in-frame clones and misses some; the assay was immunoSEQ multiplex PCR. The table lists 330,000 or so clones, over 75% of them singletons, with over 4.5% in the top ten. Sequencing was done on a sample of PBMCs or T cells enriched from blood (not recorded which). These receptors were taken from a man aged 25 to 40 who had recovered from COVID-19. Both conserved end residues are part of each CDR3. D genes are given only for firm matches. The listing skips clone size in some rows; elsewhere it reads once, few, many or a size class.

clone size	V gene	J gene	D gene	CDR3 protein	CDR3 DNA
.	TRBV18	TRBJ1-6	.	CASSTGGISPLHF	TGTGCCAGCTCAACAGGAGGGATTTCACCCCTCCACTTT
.	TRBV4-2	TRBJ1-2	TRBD1	CASSPSTGGYGYTF	TGTGCCAGCAGCCCTTCGACAGGGGGTTATGGCTACACCTTC
.	TRBV28	TRBJ2-3	.	CASSTTGPFTDTQYF	TGTGCCAGCAGCACGACAGGACCCTTCACAGATACGCAGTATTTT
.	TRBV18	TRBJ2-2	.	CASSEWNTGELFF	TGTGCCAGCTCAGAGTGGAACACCGGGGAGCTGTTTTTT
.	TRBV3-1/TRBV3-2	TRBJ1-3	.	CASSQDVTVNSGNTIYF	TGTGCCAGCAGCCAAGATGTGACAGTGAACTCTGGAAACACCATATATTTT
.	TRBV28	TRBJ1-2	TRBD1	CASSPPGQGADGYTF	TGTGCCAGCAGTCCCCCCGGACAGGGGGCTGATGGCTACACCTTC
.	TRBV7-9	TRBJ2-3	.	CASSPQGRTDTQYF	TGTGCCAGCAGCCCCCAGGGGCGCACAGATACGCAGTATTTT
few	TRBV29-1	TRBJ1-1	.	CSVTTGRGTEAFF	TGCAGCGTTACCACAGGGAGGGGCACTGAAGCTTTCTTT
.	TRBV5-1	TRBJ2-2	TRBD2	CASSLAPSGGNTGELFF	TGCGCCAGCAGCTTGGCCCCGAGCGGGGGTAACACCGGGGAGCTGTTTTTT
.	TRBV28	TRBJ1-2	.	CASSFVVVGDLTGPSSYGYTF	TGTGCCAGCAGTTTCGTGGTAGTGGGGGACCTCACAGGGCCGTCGAGCTATGGCTACACCTTC
.	TRBV27	TRBJ1-5	.	CASSLSRGKQPQHF	TGTGCCAGCAGTTTATCTCGGGGAAAGCAGCCCCAGCATTTT
.	TRBV2	TRBJ2-7	.	CASSEADRTGFEQYF	TGTGCCAGCAGTGAAGCGGACCGAACAGGGTTTGAGCAGTACTTC
.	TRBV27	TRBJ2-7	TRBD2	CASRKRGASYEQYF	TGTGCCAGCAGGAAGCGGGGGGCCTCCTACGAGCAGTACTTC
.	TRBV7-2	TRBJ2-3	.	CASSLVGTYTDTQYF	TGTGCCAGCAGCTTAGTTGGGACATACACAGATACGCAGTATTTT
.	TRBV18	TRBJ1-6	.	CASSPAGGAPLHF	TGTGCCAGCTCACCCGCGGGGGGTGCACCCCTCCACTTT
few	TRBV5-6	TRBJ1-5	.	CASSTRSGGRQPQHF	TGTGCCAGCAGCACCCGCAGCGGGGGGAGGCAGCCCCAGCATTTT
.	TRBV2	TRBJ2-6	TRBD1	CARTGTGGGGANVLTF	TGTGCCAGAACAGGGACAGGGGGCGGTGGGGCCAACGTCCTGACTTTC
.	TRBV21-1	TRBJ1-6	.	CASSKGNFYNSPLHF	TGTGCCAGCAGCAAAGGAAACTTCTATAATTCACCCCTCCACTTT
.	TRBV21-1	TRBJ2-7	.	CASSKYRVFGYEQYF	TGTGCCAGCAGCAAATACAGGGTTTTTGGGTACGAGCAGTACTTC
.	TRBV6-5	TRBJ1-1	.	CASSRRKETEAFF	TGTGCCAGCAGTCGACGGAAGGAGACTGAAGCTTTCTTT
.	TRBV19	TRBJ1-1	.	CASSQAEAFF	TGTGCCAGTAGTCAGGCTGAAGCTTTCTTT
.	TRBV6-5	TRBJ2-1	TRBD1	CASKRGQGTGNEQFF	TGTGCCAGCAAGAGAGGACAGGGAACGGGGAATGAGCAGTTCTTC
.	TRBV28	TRBJ2-3	TRBD1	CASSMGQADTQYF	TGTGCCAGCAGTATGGGACAGGCAGATACGCAGTATTTT
.	TRBV7-8	TRBJ1-4	.	CASSLGDWDEKLFF	TGTGCCAGCAGCTTAGGGGACTGGGACGAAAAACTGTTTTTT
.	TRBV28	TRBJ1-4	.	CASSFLQGSAEKLFF	TGTGCCAGCAGTTTCCTGCAGGGCTCTGCTGAAAAACTGTTTTTT
.	TRBV28	TRBJ1-1	TRBD1	CASSTPGQGFNEAFF	TGTGCCAGCAGCACTCCGGGACAGGGTTTTAATGAAGCTTTCTTT
.	TRBV5-1	TRBJ2-7	TRBD1	CASSLAGTGSYEQYF	TGCGCCAGCAGCTTGGCAGGGACAGGTTCCTACGAGCAGTACTTC
.	TRBV6-5	TRBJ1-4	.	CASSLPREDNEKLFF	TGTGCCAGCAGTCTACCCCGGGAGGATAATGAAAAACTGTTTTTT
.	TRBV5-1	TRBJ2-6	.	CASSLDATGTGANVLTF	TGCGCCAGCAGCTTGGACGCTACAGGGACAGGGGCCAACGTCCTGACTTTC
.	TRBV28	TRBJ1-2	.	CASRQYGYTF	TGTGCCAGCAGACAGTATGGCTACACCTTC
.	TRBV6-5	TRBJ1-1	.	CASSLAGTRTEAFF	TGTGCCAGCAGTTTGGCCGGGACACGGACTGAAGCTTTCTTT
.	TRBV2	TRBJ1-6	.	CASSELRQNSPLHF	TGTGCCAGCAGTGAACTAAGACAGAATTCACCCCTCCACTTT
.	TRBV27	TRBJ1-6	.	CASSLWSAAGNSPLHF	TGTGCCAGCAGTTTATGGTCAGCCGCGGGAAATTCACCCCTCCACTTT
.	TRBV6-5	TRBJ2-7	TRBD1	CASSFGTGLHEQYF	TGTGCCAGCAGTTTCGGGACAGGGTTGCACGAGCAGTACTTC
few	TRBV18	TRBJ1-4	TRBD1	CASSRQGMVEKLFF	TGTGCCAGCTCGCGACAGGGAATGGTTGAAAAACTGTTTTTT
.	TRBV11-2	TRBJ2-7	TRBD1	CASSPDQGTASYEQYF	TGTGCCAGCAGCCCCGACCAAGGGACAGCCTCCTACGAGCAGTACTTC
.	TRBV21-1	TRBJ2-7	.	CASSKQSTSRRNDEQYF	TGTGCCAGCAGCAAACAATCAACCTCAAGGAGAAACGACGAGCAGTACTTC
.	TRBV27	TRBJ1-5	TRBD1	CASSSTGGNQPQHF	TGTGCCAGCAGTTCGACAGGGGGCAATCAGCCCCAGCATTTT
once	TRBV5-6	TRBJ2-7	TRBD1	CASSSGTANEQYF	TGTGCCAGCAGCTCCGGGACAGCCAACGAGCAGTACTTC
.	TRBV5-6	TRBJ2-1	TRBD2	CASGTGRPGLEMNRGEQFF	TGTGCCAGCGGAACGGGCCGGCCGGGACTAGAAATGAACCGAGGTGAGCAGTTCTTC
.	TRBV18	TRBJ1-6	TRBD1	CASSPGRGSRSPLHF	TGTGCCAGCTCACCCGGCAGGGGGAGCAGGTCACCCCTCCACTTT
.	TRBV7-2	TRBJ2-1	.	CASSLVGRVDEQFF	TGTGCCAGCAGCTTAGTTGGCAGGGTGGATGAGCAGTTCTTC
.	TRBV7-6	TRBJ1-5	TRBD1	CASSLSGQGNQPQHF	TGTGCCAGCAGCTTATCGGGACAGGGGAATCAGCCCCAGCATTTT
.	TRBV18	TRBJ2-7	TRBD1	CASSPGQGPTYEQYF	TGTGCCAGCTCACCAGGACAGGGACCTACCTACGAGCAGTACTTC
once	TRBV7-8	TRBJ2-2	TRBD1	CASSPRPGTANTGELFF	TGTGCCAGCAGCCCCCGTCCCGGGACAGCTAACACCGGGGAGCTGTTTTTT
.	TRBV27	TRBJ1-2	TRBD1	CASSRAGGYYGYTF	TGTGCCAGCAGTCGGGCAGGGGGCTACTATGGCTACACCTTC
.	TRBV11-2	TRBJ2-7	.	CASSLVSPSPPYEQYF	TGTGCCAGCAGCTTAGTTAGCCCCTCCCCCCCGTACGAGCAGTACTTC
.	TRBV19	TRBJ2-5	.	CASSMGQGGGTQYF	TGTGCCAGTAGTATGGGGCAGGGAGGGGGGACCCAGTACTTC
.	TRBV20-1	TRBJ2-7	TRBD2	CSASFGLAVYEQYF	TGCAGTGCTAGTTTCGGACTAGCGGTCTACGAGCAGTACTTC